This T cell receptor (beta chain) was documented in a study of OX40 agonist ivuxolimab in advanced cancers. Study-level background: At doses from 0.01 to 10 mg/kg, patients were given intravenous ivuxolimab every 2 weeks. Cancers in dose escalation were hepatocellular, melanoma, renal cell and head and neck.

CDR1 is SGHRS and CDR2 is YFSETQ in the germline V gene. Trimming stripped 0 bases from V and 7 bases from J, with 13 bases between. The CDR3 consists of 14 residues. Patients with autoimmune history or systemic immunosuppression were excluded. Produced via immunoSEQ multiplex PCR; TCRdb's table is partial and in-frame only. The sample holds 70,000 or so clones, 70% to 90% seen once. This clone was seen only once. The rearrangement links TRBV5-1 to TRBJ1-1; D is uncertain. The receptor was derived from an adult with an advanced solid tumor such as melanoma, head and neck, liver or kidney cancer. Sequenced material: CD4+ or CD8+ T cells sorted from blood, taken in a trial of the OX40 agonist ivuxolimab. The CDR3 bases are TGCGCCAGCAGCTTGGCGCCTCCCGTGGGTGAAGCTTTCTTT. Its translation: CASSLAPPVGEAFF.